This is a list of T cell receptor beta chains from one sample in a study of CD8 T cells in Susac syndrome. TCRdb redid the calling of the immunoSEQ multiplex PCR reads with MiXCR, one entry per CDR3 protein. The sample includes 170,000 or so distinct CDR3 sequences, roughly 94% of them seen just once. Source material: CD4+ T cells from PBMCs. Receptors originate from a human donor with Susac syndrome. Both conserved end residues are part of each CDR3.

V	J	CDR3
TRBV5-4	TRBJ2-7	CASSPDRTLYEQYF
TRBV7-2	TRBJ1-2	CASSGAGGYGYTF
TRBV25-1	TRBJ1-6	CASSENYWNGVNSPLHF
TRBV12-3/TRBV12-4	TRBJ2-7	CASSSLGGGLYEQYF
TRBV7-8	TRBJ2-6	CASSTSGLSANVLTF
TRBV20-1	TRBJ2-1	CSAGTSGGGASYNEQFF
TRBV29-1	TRBJ1-2	CSVMEGYGYTF
TRBV15	TRBJ2-3	CATSRVTRGARDTQYF
TRBV6-5	TRBJ1-6	CASSRTGRSPLHF
TRBV25-1	TRBJ2-5	CASSVRVGSQETQYF
TRBV25-1	TRBJ2-2	CASSKVVANTGELFF
TRBV12-3/TRBV12-4	TRBJ2-3	CASSFGGITDTQYF
TRBV6-1	TRBJ2-7	CASNRELTYEQYF
TRBV10-3	TRBJ2-3	CAISAVDTDTQYF
TRBV19	TRBJ1-1	CASSVGPNTEAFF
TRBV23-1	TRBJ2-1	CASSQSRTGGYNEQFF
TRBV2	TRBJ2-2	CASTLTDQGGELFF
TRBV6-2/TRBV6-3	TRBJ2-3	CATNRRADTQYF
TRBV18	TRBJ1-1	CASSEDRRTEAFF
TRBV7-9	TRBJ2-7	CASSLPPGQGYEQYF
TRBV6-2/TRBV6-3	TRBJ2-1	CASSPHSYEQFF
TRBV15	TRBJ1-5	CATSRVMGPQHF
TRBV29-1	TRBJ1-1	CSVEAGTGFRNTEAFF
TRBV10-2	TRBJ2-1	CASREGLAGGTEQFF
TRBV3-1	TRBJ2-1	CASSPKPGLAGGGNEQFF
TRBV6-2/TRBV6-3	TRBJ1-5	CASMSGNQPQHF
TRBV7-9	TRBJ2-3	CASSLRVQGTDTQYF
TRBV6-2/TRBV6-3	TRBJ2-1	CASSYSGTSASYNEQFF
TRBV5-1	TRBJ2-7	CASSFPAGDSYEQYF
TRBV20-1	TRBJ1-5	CSARPGIHQPQHF
TRBV29-1	TRBJ1-2	CSVFDTANYGYTF
TRBV3-1	TRBJ1-6	CASSQDPVPGPNSPLHF
TRBV7-9	TRBJ2-7	CASSSQGWEQYF
TRBV6-4	TRBJ2-1	CASSDNRLGEQFF
TRBV5-4	TRBJ2-1	CASSFGTSYNEQFF
TRBV20-1	TRBJ2-3	CSALRQGSTDTQYF
TRBV5-1	TRBJ1-6	CASSEDGSYNSPLHF
TRBV20-1	TRBJ1-1	CSASGQGGTEAFF
TRBV11-2	TRBJ2-3	CASSLFGPGTSASSTDTQYF
TRBV5-1	TRBJ2-7	CASSLDATSGEQYF
TRBV7-9	TRBJ2-7	CASSGQDRVYEQYF
TRBV20-1	TRBJ2-3	CSAGDRGSTDTQYF
TRBV4-1	TRBJ2-5	CASSQDAGLGGTQYF
TRBV11-2	TRBJ2-5	CASSSQRGGLETQYF
TRBV7-2	TRBJ2-3	CASSLGQLTQYF